This note documents a single T cell receptor beta chain sequence. Antigen unknown. With 60 Vbeta and 13 Jbeta primers, the PCR was carried out. Libraries were prepared by immunoSEQ multiplex PCR; TCRdb keeps only in-frame clonotypes and omits some of them. This sample has about 93,000 clones; about 79% occur once, and the top ten carry roughly 3.8%. This entry comes from a study of cytomegalovirus exposure and HLA in healthy donors. The V and J ends lost 6 bases and 4 bases, in that order; junction bases with no gene match: 1. The CDR3 spans 13 residues. CDR1 is SQVTM and CDR2 is ANQGSEA in the germline V gene. General observations from the study: Available immune exposure information covered CMV serostatus only. V- and J-gene trimming in TCR beta was tied to a missense DCLRE1C variant by an analysis performed later. Most TCR sequences were uncommon, yet certain public TCRs appeared in many donors. A later examination showed that TCR association rates differed by HLA locus, with DRB1 most and HLA-C fewest.

The TCR sequence derives from a man aged 45-65 years in good health and CMV-seronegative. The chain has TRBV29-1 and TRBJ2-5; 14 bases are shared with TRBD2. Sequencing was carried out using PBMCs. In DNA, the CDR3 is TGCAGCGTCGGACTAGCGGGAGGAGAGACCCAGTACTTC. Translated: CSVGLAGGETQYF. The variable domain in full, with the rest retrieved from reference TRBV29-1 and TRBJ2-5, is SAVISQKPSRDICQRGTSLTIQCQVDSQVTMMFWYRQQPGQSLTLIATANQGSEATYESGFVIDKFPISRPNLTFSTLTVSNMSPEDSSIYLCSVGLAGGETQYFGPGTRLLVL.